A selection of T cell receptor beta chains follows, all from one sample in a study of blood T cell repertoires in COVID-19. Only in-frame clones appear in the TCRdb table, and some are missing; sequencing was by immunoSEQ multiplex PCR. Seen here are about 110,000 clones, 75% to 85% observed once, and the top ten hold 7.9%. Specimen: peripheral blood. The receptors originated from a woman of 80 years or more with active or convalescent COVID-19. CDR3s include the opening cysteine and the closing phenylalanine or tryptophan. D genes are given only for firm matches. Where a row states a size, it is once, few, many or the class of an expanded clone; other rows omit it.

V gene	J gene	clone size	D gene	CDR3 protein	CDR3 DNA
TRBV9	TRBJ1-6	-	TRBD1	CASSAHLGQGNSPLHF	TGTGCCAGCAGCGCCCACCTCGGACAGGGTAATTCACCCCTCCACTTT
TRBV6-5	TRBJ1-1	-	-	CASSRGAEAFF	TGTGCCAGCAGCCGAGGAGCTGAAGCTTTCTTT
TRBV5-1	TRBJ1-6	-	-	CASSRLLDNSPLHF	TGCGCCAGCAGCCGTTTATTAGATAATTCACCCCTCCACTTT
TRBV19	TRBJ1-5	once	-	CASSIGGLNNQPQHF	TGTGCCAGTAGTATCGGGGGGTTGAACAATCAGCCCCAGCATTTT
TRBV9	TRBJ2-1	many	TRBD2	CASSPTGLAGGSEQFF	TGTGCCAGCAGCCCAACTGGACTAGCGGGAGGAAGTGAGCAGTTCTTC
TRBV5-1	TRBJ2-7	-	-	CASSLGGQVRFEQYF	TGCGCCAGCAGCTTGGGGGGCCAAGTGAGGTTCGAGCAGTACTTC
TRBV5-1	TRBJ2-1	-	TRBD2	CASSFSAGGYNEQFF	TGCGCCAGCAGCTTTAGCGCGGGAGGCTACAATGAGCAGTTCTTC
TRBV3-1/TRBV3-2	TRBJ2-7	-	-	CASSQGGALYEQYF	TGTGCCAGCAGCCAAGGTGGGGCCCTCTACGAGCAGTACTTC
TRBV6-5	TRBJ2-5	-	TRBD1	CAISIGTVGQETQYF	TGTGCCATTTCAATAGGGACAGTAGGTCAAGAGACCCAGTACTTC
TRBV6-5	TRBJ2-2	-	TRBD2	CASQWDYNTGELFF	TGTGCCAGTCAGTGGGACTACAACACCGGGGAGCTGTTTTTT
TRBV5-6	TRBJ2-1	-	-	CASSPGGVEQFF	TGTGCCAGCAGCCCCGGCGGAGTTGAGCAGTTCTTC
TRBV30	TRBJ1-3	-	-	CAWKAGLVTGNTIYF	TGTGCCTGGAAGGCAGGTCTCGTTACTGGAAACACCATATATTTT
TRBV27	TRBJ2-7	-	TRBD2	CASSPRSSGRAYEQYF	TGTGCCAGCAGTCCGCGGTCTAGCGGGAGGGCTTACGAGCAGTACTTC
TRBV5-1	TRBJ2-7	-	TRBD1	CASSLVTGDSYEQYF	TGCGCCAGCAGCTTGGTAACAGGGGACTCCTACGAGCAGTACTTC
TRBV24-1	TRBJ2-7	-	-	CATSDLQQGLVDEQYF	TGTGCCACCAGTGATTTGCAACAGGGCCTAGTCGACGAGCAGTACTTC
TRBV18	TRBJ2-1	-	TRBD2	CASSRRTSERRESYNEQFF	TGTGCCAGCTCACGCCGGACTAGCGAGAGGAGGGAGTCCTACAATGAGCAGTTCTTC
TRBV5-6	TRBJ2-3	-	TRBD1	CASSAGTVPTDTQYF	TGTGCCAGCAGCGCCGGGACAGTGCCCACAGATACGCAGTATTTT
TRBV28	TRBJ2-1	-	-	CASSPSIASSYNEQFF	TGTGCCAGCAGTCCGAGTATAGCGAGCTCCTACAATGAGCAGTTCTTC
TRBV3-1/TRBV3-2	TRBJ2-3	-	TRBD1	CASSPGTGTDTQYF	TGTGCCAGCAGCCCTGGGACAGGGACAGATACGCAGTATTTT
TRBV5-1	TRBJ2-2	-	-	CASSLTSHGTGELFF	TGCGCCAGCAGCTTGACTAGTCACGGTACCGGGGAGCTGTTTTTT
TRBV15	TRBJ2-1	once	TRBD1	CATSFQGAVEQFF	TGTGCCACCAGCTTCCAGGGGGCTGTTGAGCAGTTCTTC
TRBV28	TRBJ2-7	-	-	CASSFGHKEQYF	TGTGCCAGCAGTTTCGGACATAAAGAGCAGTACTTC
TRBV20-1	TRBJ2-4	-	TRBD2	CSAREGNIQYF	TGCAGTGCCCGGGAGGGGAACATTCAGTACTTC
TRBV7-2	TRBJ2-1	-	TRBD2	CASSLLAEYYNEQFF	TGTGCCAGCAGCTTACTAGCGGAATACTACAATGAGCAGTTCTTC
TRBV9	TRBJ1-4	once	TRBD1	CASSSSPRTGDEKLFF	TGTGCCAGCAGCTCCAGCCCCCGGACAGGGGATGAAAAACTGTTTTTT
TRBV7-2	TRBJ1-1	-	-	CASSQQVNTEAFF	TGTGCCAGCAGCCAACAGGTTAACACTGAAGCTTTCTTT
TRBV28	TRBJ1-2	once	-	CASRINYGYTF	TGTGCCAGCAGAATAAACTATGGCTACACCTTC
TRBV5-1	TRBJ2-2	-	-	CASSGGGQVKSGELFF	TGCGCCAGCAGTGGGGGGGGACAGGTAAAATCCGGGGAGCTGTTTTTT
TRBV7-6	TRBJ1-3	-	-	CASSRRASGGSGNTIYF	TGTGCCAGCAGCCGCAGGGCCTCGGGGGGCTCTGGAAACACCATATATTTT
TRBV14	TRBJ1-5	-	-	CASSQGGGSNQPQHF	TGTGCCAGCAGCCAAGGCGGGGGCTCCAATCAGCCCCAGCATTTT
TRBV7-9	TRBJ1-3	-	-	CASSPRGGVGASGNTIYF	TGTGCCAGCAGCCCAAGGGGCGGGGTCGGCGCCTCTGGAAACACCATATATTTT
TRBV3-1/TRBV3-2	TRBJ2-7	-	-	CASSQGSGYEQYF	TGTGCCAGCAGCCAAGGTAGTGGCTACGAGCAGTACTTC
TRBV28	TRBJ1-4	-	-	CASSLSRSTGYEKLFF	TGTGCCAGCAGTTTAAGCAGAAGTACAGGGTACGAAAAACTGTTTTTT
TRBV4-1	TRBJ2-5	-	-	CASSQDRRAGAEYF	TGCGCCAGCAGCCAAGATCGAAGGGCGGGGGCAGAGTACTTC
TRBV6-5	TRBJ1-5	-	TRBD1	CASSYDGQGAQPQHF	TGTGCCAGCAGTTACGATGGACAGGGGGCTCAGCCCCAGCATTTT
TRBV5-5	TRBJ2-5	-	TRBD2	CASSGGLTQETQYF	TGTGCCAGCAGCGGGGGACTAACACAAGAGACCCAGTACTTC
TRBV11-3	TRBJ2-1	-	TRBD2	CASAGDGYNEQFF	TGTGCCAGCGCGGGGGATGGATACAATGAGCAGTTCTTC
TRBV28	TRBJ2-3	-	TRBD1	CASSPYPRQGVADTQYF	TGTGCCAGCAGTCCCTACCCTCGACAGGGGGTAGCAGATACGCAGTATTTT
TRBV5-5	TRBJ1-3	-	-	CASSPGTLRPRNTIYF	TGTGCCAGCAGCCCCGGGACACTCAGGCCCCGAAACACCATATATTTT
TRBV4-2	TRBJ2-6	-	-	CASSQSYSGANVLTF	TGTGCCAGCAGCCAGAGTTACTCTGGGGCCAACGTCCTGACTTTC
TRBV7-9	TRBJ2-7	-	-	CASTLAQGFEQYF	TGTGCCAGCACCCTCGCACAGGGATTCGAGCAGTACTTC